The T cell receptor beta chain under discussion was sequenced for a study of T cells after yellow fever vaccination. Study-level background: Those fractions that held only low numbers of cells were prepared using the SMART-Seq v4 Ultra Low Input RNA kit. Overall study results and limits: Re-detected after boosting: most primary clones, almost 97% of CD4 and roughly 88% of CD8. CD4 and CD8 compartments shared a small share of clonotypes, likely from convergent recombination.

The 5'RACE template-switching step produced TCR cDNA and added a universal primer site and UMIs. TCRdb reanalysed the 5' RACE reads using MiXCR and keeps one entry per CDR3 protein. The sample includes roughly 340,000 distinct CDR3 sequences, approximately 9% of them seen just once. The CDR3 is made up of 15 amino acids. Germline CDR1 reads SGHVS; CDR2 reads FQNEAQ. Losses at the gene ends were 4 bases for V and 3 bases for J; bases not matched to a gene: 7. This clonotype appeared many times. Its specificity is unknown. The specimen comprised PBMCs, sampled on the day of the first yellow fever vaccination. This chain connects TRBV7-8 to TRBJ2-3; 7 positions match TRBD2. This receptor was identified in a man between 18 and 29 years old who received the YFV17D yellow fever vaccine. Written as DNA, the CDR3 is TGTGCCAGCAGCTCCCTGGCGGGGGTTACAGATACGCAGTATTTT. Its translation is CASSSLAGVTDTQYF. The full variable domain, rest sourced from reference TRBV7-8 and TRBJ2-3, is GAGVSQSPRYKVAKRGQDVALRCDPISGHVSLFWYQQALGQGPEFLTYFQNEAQLDKSGLPSDRFFAERPEGSVSTLKIQRTQQEDSAVYLCASSSLAGVTDTQYFGPGTRLTVL.